The 28 T cell receptor beta chains below come from one sample, sequenced in a study of technical replicates of blood from four donors. Data came from immunoSEQ multiplex PCR; TCRdb stores just in-frame clones and leaves some out. The data show 79,000 or so clones, 95% to 97% seen once. The material sequenced was T cells isolated from PBMCs. These receptor sequences come from a human donor in good health.

V and J are TRBV6-5 and TRBJ2-1; 7 nucleotides line up with TRBD1. V shed 0 bases and J 4 bases; nucleotides not matched to a gene: 6. The CDR3 totals 16 residues. Per the germline V gene, CDR1 is MNHEY and CDR2 is SVGAGI. This CDR3 reads CASSYSTGTVYNEQFF. In DNA, the CDR3 is TGTGCCAGCAGTTACTCGACCGGGACAGTTTACAATGAGCAGTTCTTC.

The rearrangement joins TRBV9 to TRBJ2-7; 7 bases map to TRBD2. Looked up from germline, CDR1 is SGDLS and CDR2 is YYNGEE. The CDR3 is made up of 16 amino acids. V lost 3 bases to trimming and J lost 4 bases; unmatched junction nucleotides: 13. The CDR3 sequence: CASSAGEGLKGYEQYF. In DNA form, the CDR3 reads TGTGCCAGCAGCGCGGGGGAGGGACTAAAAGGTTACGAGCAGTACTTC. Full variable domain (rest looked up from reference TRBV9 and TRBJ2-7): DSGVTQTPKHLITATGQRVTLRCSPRSGDLSVYWYQQSLDQGLQFLIQYYNGEERAKGNILERFSAQQFPDLHSELNLSSLELGDSALYFCASSAGEGLKGYEQYFGPGTRLTVT.

The gene calls are TRBV29-1 and TRBJ1-5; D might be TRBD1 (6 bases). The CDR3 length is 15 residues. V lost 4 bases and J 1 base, leaving 14 bases between the germline ends. CDR1 and CDR2 (germline): SQVTM, ANQGSEA. CDR3 in amino acids: CSVGEGGASNQPQHF. The CDR3, as DNA: TGCAGCGTTGGTGAGGGGGGGGCCAGCAATCAGCCCCAGCATTTT.

The chain has TRBV7-9 and TRBJ1-2; D remains ambiguous. Trimming removed 3 bases at V and 4 bases at J, with 9 bases between. The CDR3 is 13 residues long. Germline lookup yields CDR1 SEHNR and CDR2 FQNEAQ (reference sequence). In DNA, the CDR3 is TGTGCCAGCAGCTTGACTGAAGTCTATGGCTACACCTTC. Protein sequence: CASSLTEVYGYTF.

This chain links TRBV4-2 with TRBJ2-3; TRBD2 might be the D (5 bases). The CDR3 length is 13 residues. Germline CDR1 reads LGHNA; CDR2 reads YNFKEQ. The V gene lost 3 bases and the J gene lost 3 bases, with 7 bases spanning the gap. The chain's CDR3 is CASSQRGTDTQYF. CDR3 coding DNA: TGTGCCAGCAGCCAGAGAGGGACAGATACGCAGTATTTT.

V and J are TRBV11-2 and TRBJ2-5; TRBD1 agrees at 8 bases. J lost 5 bases, V lost 0 bases, and 5 bases had no gene match. Germline V gene sequence: CDR1 SGHAT, CDR2 FQNNGV. The CDR3 covers 15 residues. The CDR3 reads CASSLETGVKETQYF. The CDR3 DNA sequence: TGTGCCAGCAGCTTAGAGACAGGGGTAAAGGAGACCCAGTACTTC.

This clone was observed a single time. This chain links TRBV27 with TRBJ1-2; D is uncertain. The CDR3 spans 15 residues. Trimming shortened V by 7 bases and J by 1 base, and 16 bases separated the two germline ends. Germline CDR1 and CDR2: MNHEY and SMNVEV (reference sequence). The CDR3 DNA sequence: TGTGCCAGCACCTTCAGTACACGCGGTAACTATGGCTACACCTTC. Translation: CASTFSTRGNYGYTF.

This clone occurred a few times. V gene TRBV10-3 combines with J gene TRBJ2-3; no clear D gene. The V end was cut by 3 bases, the J end by 0 bases, with 4 bases between. Germline CDR1 and CDR2: ENHRY and SYGVKD. This CDR3 is 13 amino acids long. The CDR3 nucleotides are TGTGCCATCAGTGATCGGAGCACAGATACGCAGTATTTT. It is translated as CAISDRSTDTQYF.

The genes are TRBV4-1 and TRBJ2-7, with TRBD2 matching 11 bases. The CDR3 runs 14 residues. The J segment lost 3 bases and the V segment lost 6 bases, leaving 4 bases of the junction unmatched. Germline CDR1 MGHRA, CDR2 YSYEKL. Written as DNA, the CDR3 is TGCGCCAGCAGTGACGGGACTAGCGGCTACGAGCAGTACTTC. Protein: CASSDGTSGYEQYF.

The J gene is TRBJ1-2, the V gene TRBV28, with a weak D call TRBD1 (6 bases). Per germline, CDR1 MDHEN and CDR2 SYDVKM. The CDR3 is made up of 15 amino acids. V was clipped by 1 base and J by 3 bases, with 12 bases between them. CDR3 nucleotide sequence: TGTGCCAGCAGTTTATTGGACAGAAGTTACTATGGCTACACCTTC. This sequence encodes CASSLLDRSYYGYTF.

The chain has TRBV7-2 and TRBJ2-5, with D possibly being TRBD2 (5 bases). The germline V gene has CDR1 SGHTA and CDR2 FQGNSA. Trimming shortened V by 5 bases and J by 3 bases, and 10 bases separated the two germline ends. The CDR3 covers 13 residues. The CDR3 coding sequence is TGTGCCAGCAGCCGAGGGTTCGAAGAGACCCAGTACTTC. Translated, it gives CASSRGFEETQYF.

The chain links TRBV19 to TRBJ1-1, with D unclear. This CDR3 comprises 16 residues. Trimming removed 1 base at V and 0 bases at J, with 12 bases between. The germline V gene encodes CDR1 LNHDA and CDR2 SQIVND (reference sequence). CDR3 sequence reads: CASSIVRTGMNTEAFF. The CDR3 nucleotides are TGTGCCAGTAGTATAGTCAGGACGGGGATGAACACTGAAGCTTTCTTT.

This clone was observed once. The chain couples TRBV15 to TRBJ1-1; D uncertain. V lost 2 bases and J 5 bases, leaving 15 bases between the germline ends. CDR3 size: 15 residues. CDR1 LNHNV and CDR2 YYDKDF come from the germline V gene (reference sequence). The CDR3 sequence: CATSRSRGIRTEAFF. The CDR3 DNA reads TGTGCCACCAGCAGATCCCGGGGTATTAGGACTGAAGCTTTCTTT.

The chain combines TRBV27 with TRBJ1-2; TRBD1 aligns across 7 bases. Germline CDR1 reads MNHEY; CDR2 reads SMNVEV (reference sequence). Trimming cost V 5 bases and J 11 bases; bases outside gene matches: 14. This CDR3 region has 14 residues. The CDR3 coding sequence is TGTGCCAGCAGTCCCACGACAGGGTCCGGATTATACACCTTC. Protein product: CASSPTTGSGLYTF.

This clone appeared a single time. This chain joins TRBV14 and TRBJ2-7; tentative D call: TRBD2 (5 bases). The germline V gene encodes CDR1 SGHDN and CDR2 FVKESK. Trimming removed 2 bases at V and 4 bases at J, with 12 bases between. The CDR3 length is 14 residues. The CDR3 DNA reads as TGTGCCAGCAGCCAATTAGTCGACTATTACGAGCAGTACTTC. It is translated as CASSQLVDYYEQYF.

This chain links TRBV28 with TRBJ2-5; tentatively, D is TRBD2 (6 bases). CDR3 length: 15 residues. Germline CDR1 and CDR2: MDHEN and SYDVKM. The V end lost 2 bases, the J end lost 0 bases, and 10 bases lay between the germline ends. Here the CDR3 DNA reads TGTGCCAGCAGTTTACTCAGCGGGTACCAAGAGACCCAGTACTTC. Its protein product is CASSLLSGYQETQYF.

The chain links TRBV4-2 to TRBJ1-4; 7 bases align to TRBD1. CDR3 length: 11 amino acids. Germline trimming cut 1 base from V and 13 bases from J; bases unmatched to any gene: 0. Per germline, CDR1 LGHNA and CDR2 YNFKEQ. CDR3: CASSQAGGLFF. The CDR3 DNA sequence: TGTGCCAGCAGCCAAGCAGGGGGACTGTTTTTT.

The chain links TRBV5-6 to TRBJ1-2; no reliable D call. The germline V gene encodes CDR1 SGHDT and CDR2 YYEEEE. The CDR3 totals 13 residues. The V and J ends lost 1 base and 6 bases respectively, with 10 bases between them. The CDR3 loop is CASSLMSVDGYTF. The DNA for the CDR3 is TGTGCCAGCAGCTTGATGAGTGTGGATGGCTACACCTTC.

The J gene is TRBJ2-5, the V gene TRBV5-6; 7 bases are shared with TRBD2. The CDR3 runs 14 residues. The germline gives CDR1 SGHDT, CDR2 YYEEEE. Unmatched junction bases numbered 6, after V lost 2 bases and J lost 5 bases. CDR3 nucleotide sequence: TGTGCCAGCAGCTTAATCGGGGGGACGGAGACCCAGTACTTC. Its translation is CASSLIGGTETQYF.

The CDR3 region has the DNA TGTGCCAGCACCGGGGGTCCGGGAGTAACCATATATTTT. Translating gives CASTGGPGVTIYF. The chain carries TRBV5-5 and TRBJ1-3; D possibly corresponds to TRBD1 (5 bases). Germline V lookup: CDR1 SGHKS, CDR2 YYEKEE (reference sequence). Trimming stripped 6 bases from V and 10 bases from J, with 17 bases between. CDR3 length equals 13 residues.

The chain uses TRBV12-5 and TRBJ1-2, with 8 bases that match TRBD1. The germline CDR1 and CDR2 sequences are LGHNT and FRNRAP. This CDR3 region has 13 residues. The J segment lost 4 bases and the V segment lost 7 bases, leaving 5 bases of the junction unmatched. This CDR3 reads CASVDDRGYGYTF. CDR3 coding DNA: TGTGCTAGTGTCGACGACAGGGGCTATGGCTACACCTTC.

The count of this clone is one. This sequence joins TRBV19 and TRBJ1-2; D perhaps matches TRBD1 (5 bases). The V gene's germline CDR1 is LNHDA and CDR2 SQIVND (reference sequence). This CDR3 contains 14 residues. The ends were cut back, 8 bases at V and 0 bases at J, with 13 bases in the middle. The CDR3 region is CASLDSLANYGYTF. The CDR3 nucleotides are TGTGCCAGTCTCGACAGCCTCGCTAACTATGGCTACACCTTC.

The chain recombines TRBV4-1 with TRBJ2-7; D call uncertain. The CDR3 has 16 amino acids. Trimming pared 4 bases from V and 5 bases from J, leaving 21 bases between. Germline-derived CDR1 and CDR2 are MGHRA and YSYEKL. CDR3 nucleotides: TGCGCCAGCAGCCGCAAGACCCTTACAGAAAGCCACGAGCAGTACTTC. It is translated as CASSRKTLTESHEQYF.

V and J are TRBV7-6 and TRBJ2-5; 8 bases map to TRBD1. CDR3 length equals 16 residues. The V gene end was trimmed by 1 base and the J gene end by 4 bases; junction bases not matched to a gene: 8. Germline-derived CDR1 and CDR2 are SGHVS and FNYEAQ. The CDR3 loop is CASSLGRGLLGETQYF. CDR3 nucleotide sequence: TGTGCCAGCAGCTTAGGCAGGGGGCTACTTGGAGAGACCCAGTACTTC.

V and J are TRBV30 and TRBJ1-5, with 7 bases that match TRBD1. This CDR3 contains 13 residues. Germline CDR1 and CDR2: GTSNPN and SVGIG (reference sequence). V was clipped by 4 bases and J by 3 bases; unmatched bases: 3. This chain's CDR3 is CAWNGQANQPQHF. The DNA for the CDR3 is TGTGCCTGGAATGGACAGGCCAATCAGCCCCAGCATTTT.

The chain links TRBV12-5 to TRBJ1-2; 10 nucleotides line up with TRBD1. Germline values: CDR1 LGHNT, CDR2 FRNRAP. This CDR3 comprises 17 residues. V lost 6 bases to trimming and J lost 8 bases; unmatched junction nucleotides: 18. CDR3 in DNA: TGTGCTAGTGGGATTCCCCTCCCCCGGGACAGGGGTGAAGGCTACACCTTC. Protein: CASGIPLPRDRGEGYTF.

The chain recombines TRBV18 with TRBJ2-7; 9 bases are shared with TRBD2. The CDR3 runs 13 residues. Trimming cost V 5 bases and J 3 bases; bases outside gene matches: 2. Per germline, CDR1 KGHSH and CDR2 LQKENI. CDR3 amino acids: CASSAGGDYEQYF. CDR3 in DNA: TGTGCCAGCTCAGCGGGAGGGGACTACGAGCAGTACTTC.

The chain joins TRBV11-2 to TRBJ2-5, with 7 bases identical to TRBD2. J was trimmed by 1 base and V by 6 bases; bases with no gene match: 5. The germline CDR1 and CDR2 sequences are SGHAT and FQNNGV. This CDR3 comprises 14 residues. The CDR3: CASRVGGLQETQYF. The CDR3 coding sequence is TGTGCCAGCAGGGTGGGAGGGCTCCAAGAGACCCAGTACTTC.